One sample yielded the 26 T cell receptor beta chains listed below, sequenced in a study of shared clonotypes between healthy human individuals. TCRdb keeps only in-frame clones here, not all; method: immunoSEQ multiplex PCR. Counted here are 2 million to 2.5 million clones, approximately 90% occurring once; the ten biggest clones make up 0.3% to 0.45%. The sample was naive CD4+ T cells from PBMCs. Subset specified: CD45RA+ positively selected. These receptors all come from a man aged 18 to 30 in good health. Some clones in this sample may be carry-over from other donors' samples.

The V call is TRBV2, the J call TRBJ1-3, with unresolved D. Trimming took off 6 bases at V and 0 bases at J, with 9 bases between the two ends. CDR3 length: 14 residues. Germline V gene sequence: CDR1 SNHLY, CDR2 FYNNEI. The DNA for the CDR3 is TGTGCCAGCAGCGCGACCCGCTCTGGAAACACCATATATTTT. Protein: CASSATRSGNTIYF.

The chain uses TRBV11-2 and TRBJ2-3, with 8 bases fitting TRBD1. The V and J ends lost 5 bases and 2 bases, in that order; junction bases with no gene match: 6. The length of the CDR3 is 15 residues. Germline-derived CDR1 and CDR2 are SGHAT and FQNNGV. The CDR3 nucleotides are TGTGCCAGCAGCCGTGGACAGGGTATCACAGATACGCAGTATTTT. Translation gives CASSRGQGITDTQYF. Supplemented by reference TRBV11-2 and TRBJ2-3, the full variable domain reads EAGVAQSPRYKIIEKRQSVAFWCNPISGHATLYWYQQILGQGPKLLIQFQNNGVVDDSQLPKDRFSAERLKGVDSTLKIQPAKLEDSAVYLCASSRGQGITDTQYFGPGTRLTVL.

The CDR3 DNA sequence: TGTGCCAGCGGAAGTAGCGGGAGCTCCTACGAGCAGTACTTC. Protein product: CASGSSGSSYEQYF. This sequence joins TRBV28 and TRBJ2-7, with 9 nucleotides matching TRBD2. The V gene end was trimmed by 8 bases and the J gene end by 0 bases; junction bases not matched to a gene: 5. Germline V gene lookup returns CDR1 MDHEN and CDR2 SYDVKM. This CDR3 comprises 14 residues. Complete variable domain (other parts from reference TRBV28 and TRBJ2-7): DVKVTQSSRYLVKRTGEKVFLECVQDMDHENMFWYRQDPGLGLRLIYFSYDVKMKEKGDIPEGYSVSREKKERFSLILESASTNQTSMYLCASGSSGSSYEQYFGPGTRLTVT.

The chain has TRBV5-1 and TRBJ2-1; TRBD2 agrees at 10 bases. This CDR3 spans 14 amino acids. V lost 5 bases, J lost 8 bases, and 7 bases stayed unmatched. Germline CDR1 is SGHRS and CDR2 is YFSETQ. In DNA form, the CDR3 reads TGCGCCAGCAGGAGCGGGAGGGTATGGGATGAGCAGTTCTTC. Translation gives CASRSGRVWDEQFF. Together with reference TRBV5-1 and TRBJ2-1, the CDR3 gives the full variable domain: KAGVTQTPRYLIKTRGQQVTLSCSPISGHRSVSWYQQTPGQGLQFLFEYFSETQRNKGNFPGRFSGRQFSNSRSEMNVSTLELGDSALYLCASRSGRVWDEQFFGPGTRLTVL.

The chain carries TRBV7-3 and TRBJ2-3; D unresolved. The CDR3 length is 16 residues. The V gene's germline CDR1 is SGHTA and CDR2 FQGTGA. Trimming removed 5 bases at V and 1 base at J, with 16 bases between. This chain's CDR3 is CASSPNSIIGTDTQYF. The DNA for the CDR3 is TGTGCCAGCAGCCCTAACTCGATAATCGGCACAGATACGCAGTATTTT.

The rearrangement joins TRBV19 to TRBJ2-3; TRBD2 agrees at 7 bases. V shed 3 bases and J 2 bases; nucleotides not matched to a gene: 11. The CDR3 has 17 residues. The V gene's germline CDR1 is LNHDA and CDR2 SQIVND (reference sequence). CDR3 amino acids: CASSIGTIDWNTDTQYF. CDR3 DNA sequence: TGTGCCAGTAGTATCGGGACTATCGACTGGAACACAGATACGCAGTATTTT.

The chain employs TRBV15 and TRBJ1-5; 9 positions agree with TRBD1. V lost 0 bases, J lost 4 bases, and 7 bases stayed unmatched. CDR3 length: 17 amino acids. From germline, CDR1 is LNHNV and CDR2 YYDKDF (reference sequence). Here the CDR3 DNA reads TGTGCCACCAGCAGAGATTTGCCCGGACAGGGGAATCAGCCCCAGCATTTT. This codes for CATSRDLPGQGNQPQHF.

In DNA form, the CDR3 reads TGTGCCAGCTCGGGGACTGGAAACTACGAGCAGTACTTC. As protein: CASSGTGNYEQYF. This rearrangement joins TRBV18 to TRBJ2-7; possibly TRBD2 for D (6 bases). Germline CDR1 is KGHSH and CDR2 is LQKENI. The CDR3 length is 13 residues. The ends were cut back, 6 bases at V and 3 bases at J, with 12 bases in the middle.

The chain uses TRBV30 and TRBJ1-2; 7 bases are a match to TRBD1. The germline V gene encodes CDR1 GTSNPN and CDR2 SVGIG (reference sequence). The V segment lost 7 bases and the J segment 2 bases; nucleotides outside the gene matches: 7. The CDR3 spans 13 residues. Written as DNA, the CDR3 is TGTGCCTTACAGGGGAGAGGAAACTATGGCTACACCTTC. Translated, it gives CALQGRGNYGYTF. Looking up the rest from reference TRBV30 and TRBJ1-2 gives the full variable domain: SQTIHQWPATLVQPVGSPLSLECTVEGTSNPNLYWYRQAAGRGLQLLFYSVGIGQISSEVPQNLSASRPQDRQFILSSKKLLLSDSGFYLCALQGRGNYGYTFGSGTRLTVV.

The CDR3 reads CASSVTGSGNTIYF. As DNA, the CDR3 is TGTGCCAGCAGCGTGACAGGGAGTGGAAACACCATATATTTT. The chain uses TRBV5-6 and TRBJ1-3; TRBD1 aligns across 7 bases. Per the germline V gene, CDR1 is SGHDT and CDR2 is YYEEEE. This CDR3 contains 14 residues. J gave up 3 bases and V 4 bases, and 4 bases lay outside the gene matches. Full variable domain (missing parts from reference TRBV5-6 and TRBJ1-3): DAGVTQSPTHLIKTRGQQVTLRCSPKSGHDTVSWYQQALGQGPQFIFQYYEEEERQRGNFPDRFSGHQFPNYSSELNVNALLLGDSALYLCASSVTGSGNTIYFGEGSWLTVV.

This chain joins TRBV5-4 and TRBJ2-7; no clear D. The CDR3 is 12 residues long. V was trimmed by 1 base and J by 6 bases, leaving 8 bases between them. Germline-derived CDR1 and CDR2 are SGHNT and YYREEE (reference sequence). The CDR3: CASSLSPSEQYF. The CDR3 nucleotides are TGTGCCAGCAGCTTGAGTCCGAGCGAGCAGTACTTC.

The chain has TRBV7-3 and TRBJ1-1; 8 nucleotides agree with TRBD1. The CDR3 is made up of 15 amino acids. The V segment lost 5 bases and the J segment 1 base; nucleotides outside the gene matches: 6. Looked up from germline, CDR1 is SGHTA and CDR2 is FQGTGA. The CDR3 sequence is CASSPRQGSNTEAFF. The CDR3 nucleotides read TGTGCCAGCAGCCCGAGACAGGGGTCGAACACTGAAGCTTTCTTT.

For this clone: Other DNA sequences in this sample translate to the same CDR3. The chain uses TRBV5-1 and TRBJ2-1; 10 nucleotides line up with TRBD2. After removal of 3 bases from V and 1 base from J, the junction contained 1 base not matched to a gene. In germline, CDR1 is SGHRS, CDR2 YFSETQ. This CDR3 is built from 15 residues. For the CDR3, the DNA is TGCGCCAGCAGCTCAGCGGGAGGGTCCTACAATGAGCAGTTCTTC. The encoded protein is CASSSAGGSYNEQFF. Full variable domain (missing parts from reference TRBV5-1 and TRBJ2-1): KAGVTQTPRYLIKTRGQQVTLSCSPISGHRSVSWYQQTPGQGLQFLFEYFSETQRNKGNFPGRFSGRQFSNSRSEMNVSTLELGDSALYLCASSSAGGSYNEQFFGPGTRLTVL.

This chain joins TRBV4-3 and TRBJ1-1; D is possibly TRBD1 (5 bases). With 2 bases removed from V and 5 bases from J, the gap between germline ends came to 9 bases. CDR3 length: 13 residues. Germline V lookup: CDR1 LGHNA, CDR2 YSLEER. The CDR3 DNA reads TGCGCCAGCAGCCAATCAGGGAGGACTGAAGCTTTCTTT. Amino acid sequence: CASSQSGRTEAFF.

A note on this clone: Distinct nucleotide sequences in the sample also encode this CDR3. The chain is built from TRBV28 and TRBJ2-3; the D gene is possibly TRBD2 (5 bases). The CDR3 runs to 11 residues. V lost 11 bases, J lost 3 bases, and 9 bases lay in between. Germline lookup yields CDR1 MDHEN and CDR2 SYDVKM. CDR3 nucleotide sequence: TGTGCCTCCCGGGGAACAGATACGCAGTATTTT. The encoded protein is CASRGTDTQYF.

CDR3 amino acids: CASSYVDRAPNEQFF. CDR3 DNA: TGTGCCAGCAGTTACGTCGACAGGGCCCCAAATGAGCAGTTCTTC. This chain connects TRBV6-6 to TRBJ2-1; 7 nucleotides line up with TRBD1. In germline, CDR1 is MNHNY, CDR2 SVGAGI (reference sequence). CDR3 length: 15 amino acids. J lost 7 bases, V lost 2 bases, and 8 bases had no gene match.

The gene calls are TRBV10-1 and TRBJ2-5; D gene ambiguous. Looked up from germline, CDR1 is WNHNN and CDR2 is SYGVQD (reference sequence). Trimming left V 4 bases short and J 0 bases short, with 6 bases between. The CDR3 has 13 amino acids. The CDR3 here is CASSGSYQETQYF. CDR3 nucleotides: TGCGCCAGCAGTGGATCGTACCAAGAGACCCAGTACTTC.

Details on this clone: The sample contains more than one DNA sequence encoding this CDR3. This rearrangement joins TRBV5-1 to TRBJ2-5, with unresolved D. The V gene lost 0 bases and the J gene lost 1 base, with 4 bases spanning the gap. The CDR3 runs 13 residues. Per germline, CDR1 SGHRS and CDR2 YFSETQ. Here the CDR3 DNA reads TGCGCCAGCAGCTTGGGCAGCCAAGAGACCCAGTACTTC. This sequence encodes CASSLGSQETQYF.

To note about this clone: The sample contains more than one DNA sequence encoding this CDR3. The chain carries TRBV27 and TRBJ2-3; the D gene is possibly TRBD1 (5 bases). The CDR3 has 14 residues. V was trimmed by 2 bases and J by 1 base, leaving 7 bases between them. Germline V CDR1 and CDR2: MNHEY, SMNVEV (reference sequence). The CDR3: CASSLGRGTDTQYF. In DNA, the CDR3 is TGTGCCAGCAGTTTAGGCAGGGGCACAGATACGCAGTATTTT.

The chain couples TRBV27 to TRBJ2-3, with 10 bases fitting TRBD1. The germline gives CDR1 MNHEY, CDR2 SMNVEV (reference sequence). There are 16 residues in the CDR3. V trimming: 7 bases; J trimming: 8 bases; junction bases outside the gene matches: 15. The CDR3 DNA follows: TGTGCCAGCATCCCCCGGGGGGGACAGGGGTTCGGTACGCAGTATTTT. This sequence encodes CASIPRGGQGFGTQYF.

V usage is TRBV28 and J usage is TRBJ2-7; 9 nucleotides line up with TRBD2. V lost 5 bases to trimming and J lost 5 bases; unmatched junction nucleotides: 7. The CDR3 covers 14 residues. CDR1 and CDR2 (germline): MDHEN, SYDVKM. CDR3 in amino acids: CASSGSGRTDEQYF. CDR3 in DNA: TGTGCCAGCAGTGGTAGCGGGAGAACGGACGAGCAGTACTTC. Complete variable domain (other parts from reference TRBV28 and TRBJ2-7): DVKVTQSSRYLVKRTGEKVFLECVQDMDHENMFWYRQDPGLGLRLIYFSYDVKMKEKGDIPEGYSVSREKKERFSLILESASTNQTSMYLCASSGSGRTDEQYFGPGTRLTVT.

CDR3 residues: CASSHRDRGSQETQYF. CDR3 sequence (DNA): TGCGCCAGCAGCCACCGGGACAGGGGGAGCCAAGAGACCCAGTACTTC. The rearrangement uses TRBV5-1 and TRBJ2-5, with 11 bases identical to TRBD1. Germline V gene data show CDR1 as SGHRS and CDR2 as YFSETQ. The CDR3 runs 16 residues. Unmatched junction bases numbered 6, after V lost 4 bases and J lost 1 base.

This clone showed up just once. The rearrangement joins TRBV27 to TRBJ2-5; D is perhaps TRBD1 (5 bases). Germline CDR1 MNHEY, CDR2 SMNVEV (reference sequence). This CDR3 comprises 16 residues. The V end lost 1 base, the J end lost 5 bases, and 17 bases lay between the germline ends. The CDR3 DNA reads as TGTGCCAGCAGTTTATTGGGGCGAGGCTCTCAGGAGACCCAGTACTTC. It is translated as CASSLLGRGSQETQYF.

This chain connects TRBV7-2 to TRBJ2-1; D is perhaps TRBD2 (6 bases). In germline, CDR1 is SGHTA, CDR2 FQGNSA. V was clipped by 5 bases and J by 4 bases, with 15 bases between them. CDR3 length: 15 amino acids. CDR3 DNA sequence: TGTGCCAGCAGCCTTACTCGCGGGACGTACAATGAGCAGTTCTTC. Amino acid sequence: CASSLTRGTYNEQFF.

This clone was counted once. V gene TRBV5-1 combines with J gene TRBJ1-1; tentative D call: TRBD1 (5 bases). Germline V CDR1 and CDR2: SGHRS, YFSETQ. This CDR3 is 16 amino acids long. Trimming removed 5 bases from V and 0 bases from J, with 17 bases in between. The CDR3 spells CASSSSIGALNTEAFF. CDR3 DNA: TGCGCCAGCAGTAGTAGTATTGGGGCCTTGAACACTGAAGCTTTCTTT. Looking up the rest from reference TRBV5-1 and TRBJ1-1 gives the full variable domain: KAGVTQTPRYLIKTRGQQVTLSCSPISGHRSVSWYQQTPGQGLQFLFEYFSETQRNKGNFPGRFSGRQFSNSRSEMNVSTLELGDSALYLCASSSSIGALNTEAFFGQGTRLTVV.

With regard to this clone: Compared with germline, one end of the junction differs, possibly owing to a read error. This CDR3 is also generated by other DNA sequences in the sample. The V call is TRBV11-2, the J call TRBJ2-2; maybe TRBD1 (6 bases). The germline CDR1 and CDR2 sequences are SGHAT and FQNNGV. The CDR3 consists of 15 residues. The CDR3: CASSLQGLGAGELFF. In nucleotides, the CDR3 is TGCGCCAGCAGCTTACAGGGTCTGGGAGCCGGGGAGCTGTTTTTT.